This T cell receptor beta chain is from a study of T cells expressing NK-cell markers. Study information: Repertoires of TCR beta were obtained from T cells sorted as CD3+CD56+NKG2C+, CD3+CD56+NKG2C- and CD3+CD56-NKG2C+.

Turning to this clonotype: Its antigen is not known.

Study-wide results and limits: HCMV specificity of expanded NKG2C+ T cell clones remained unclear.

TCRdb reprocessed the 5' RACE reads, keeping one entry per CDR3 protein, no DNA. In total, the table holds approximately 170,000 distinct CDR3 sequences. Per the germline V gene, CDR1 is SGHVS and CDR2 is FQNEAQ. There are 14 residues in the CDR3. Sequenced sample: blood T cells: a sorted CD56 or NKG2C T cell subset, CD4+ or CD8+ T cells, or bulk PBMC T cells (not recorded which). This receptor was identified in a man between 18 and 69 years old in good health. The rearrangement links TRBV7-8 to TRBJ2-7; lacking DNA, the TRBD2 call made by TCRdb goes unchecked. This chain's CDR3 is CASSHAGPLFEQYF.